These 8 T cell receptor beta chains came from one sample sequenced in a study of technical replicates of blood from a few donors. TCRdb's copy holds only in-frame clones and misses some; the assay was immunoSEQ multiplex PCR. Among roughly 97,000 clones listed, approximately 96% were seen once. The specimen was T cells isolated from PBMCs. All receptors derive from a human donor in good health.

This chain connects TRBV6-5 to TRBJ2-5; D is undetermined. V lost 0 bases and J 0 bases, leaving 8 bases between the germline ends. CDR3 length: 15 residues. From germline, CDR1 is MNHEY and CDR2 SVGAGI. The CDR3 reads CASSYSGRYQETQYF. CDR3 coding DNA: TGTGCCAGCAGTTACTCGGGCAGGTACCAAGAGACCCAGTACTTC.

This clone came up a few times. The CDR3 protein is CASRAGHWAGELFF. In DNA, the CDR3 is TGCGCCAGCAGGGCAGGGCATTGGGCCGGGGAGCTGTTTTTT. The V and J genes are TRBV10-2 and TRBJ2-2, with D perhaps TRBD1 (5 bases). V was cut by 6 bases and J by 6 bases, with 14 bases left in between. Germline CDR1 is WSHSY and CDR2 is SAAADI. This CDR3 has 14 amino acids.

The V gene is TRBV5-1, the J gene TRBJ1-1, with TRBD1 as a possible D gene (6 bases). This CDR3 has 14 residues. V gave up 0 bases and J gave up 3 bases, with 9 bases separating them. CDR1 is SGHRS and CDR2 is YFSETQ in the germline V gene. CDR3 in amino acids: CASSLVGGYTEAFF. Written as DNA, the CDR3 is TGCGCCAGCAGCTTGGTAGGGGGATACACTGAAGCTTTCTTT.

The chain couples TRBV18 to TRBJ1-3, with D maybe TRBD1 (5 bases). The germline CDR1 and CDR2 sequences are KGHSH and LQKENI. The CDR3 covers 15 residues. Between the trimmed V and J ends, which lost 3 bases and 0 bases, there was a span of 9 bases. DNA of the CDR3: TGTGCCAGCTCACCCCAGGGTCTCTCTGGAAACACCATATATTTT. Translation: CASSPQGLSGNTIYF.

This rearrangement joins TRBV11-3 to TRBJ2-7; 8 bases fit TRBD2. CDR1 and CDR2 from the germline V gene are SGHNT and YENEEA. The junction had 12 bases not matched to a gene; V was cut back by 5 bases and J by 0 bases. The CDR3 totals 17 residues. The CDR3 here is CASSPPRKRESSYEQYF. The CDR3 DNA sequence: TGTGCCAGCAGCCCCCCCCGCAAGCGGGAGTCCTCCTACGAGCAGTACTTC.

This chain joins TRBV5-4 and TRBJ2-3; 7 bases line up with TRBD2. Germline values: CDR1 SGHNT, CDR2 YYREEE (reference sequence). The V and J ends lost 4 bases and 6 bases, in that order; junction bases with no gene match: 11. CDR3 length: 15 residues. CDR3 nucleotide sequence: TGTGCCAGCAGCATCAGCGGGGAAAGGATGGATACGCAGTATTTT. This translates into CASSISGERMDTQYF.

J is TRBJ1-2 and V is TRBV19, with 8 bases that match TRBD1. CDR1 and CDR2 (germline): LNHDA, SQIVND (reference sequence). The CDR3 spans 13 residues. Trimming took 7 bases from V and 5 from J; bases not matched to a gene: 6. Here the CDR3 DNA reads TGTGCCAGTAAGGACAGGGAATCTTATGGCTACACCTTC. This codes for CASKDRESYGYTF.

The V and J genes are TRBV28 and TRBJ2-3, with D perhaps TRBD2 (6 bases). The length of the CDR3 is 14 residues. Germline V lookup: CDR1 MDHEN, CDR2 SYDVKM. The V and J ends lost 3 bases and 6 bases respectively, with 13 bases between them. The CDR3 here is CASSFGGFGDTQYF. The CDR3 DNA is TGTGCCAGCAGTTTCGGGGGATTTGGGGATACGCAGTATTTT.